What follows are 18 T cell receptor beta chains derived from one specimen sequenced in a study of T-cell memory formation after mild COVID-19. TCRdb reprocessed the 5' RACE reads with MiXCR, giving one entry per CDR3 protein. The table has approximately 250,000 distinct CDR3 sequences, about 17% seen once. The sample comprised PBMCs or a T cell subset sorted from them (not recorded which). The receptors were gathered from a man in his late teens or twenties who had mild COVID-19 (a few samples of this study predate the infection). Cell type and time point are not known.

V usage is TRBV7-2 and J usage is TRBJ2-3, with D perhaps TRBD1 or TRBD2 (5 bases each). The germline V gene has CDR1 SGHTA and CDR2 FQGNSA. This CDR3 comprises 16 residues. V lost 1 base and J 2 bases, leaving 13 bases between the germline ends. The CDR3 loop is CASSLGGPPHTDTQYF. CDR3 DNA: TGTGCCAGCAGCTTAGGGGGACCTCCCCACACAGATACGCAGTATTTT.

This clonotype was counted a few times. The chain employs TRBV5-1 and TRBJ2-5; either TRBD1 or TRBD2 may fit D (5 bases each). The CDR3 sequence is 15 residues long. CDR1 is SGHRS and CDR2 is YFSETQ in the germline V gene. The ends were cut back, 4 bases at V and 1 base at J, with 14 bases in the middle. CDR3 in DNA: TGCGCCAGCAGCCTGACCGGGGCCATCCAAGAGACCCAGTACTTC. It encodes CASSLTGAIQETQYF.

The J gene is TRBJ2-5, the V gene TRBV7-2, with D possibly being TRBD2 (6 bases). Germline CDR1 and CDR2: SGHTA and FQGNSA. V was clipped by 3 bases and J by 2 bases, with 7 bases between them. The CDR3 covers 13 residues. The CDR3 is CASSFGTQETQYF. The CDR3 DNA is TGTGCCAGCAGCTTTGGGACTCAAGAGACCCAGTACTTC. Using reference TRBV7-2 and TRBJ2-5 for the parts outside the CDR3, the full variable domain is GAGVSQSPSNKVTEKGKDVELRCDPISGHTALYWYRQSLGQGLEFLIYFQGNSAPDKSGLPSDRFSAERTGGSVSTLTIQRTQQEDSAVYLCASSFGTQETQYFGPGTRLLVL.

This clonotype was counted between two and nine times. The V call is TRBV5-1, the J call TRBJ2-3, with 10 bases aligning to TRBD1. The CDR3 spans 16 residues. Looked up from germline, CDR1 is SGHRS and CDR2 is YFSETQ. Trimming cost V 4 bases and J 3 bases; bases outside gene matches: 8. The CDR3 DNA sequence: TGCGCCAGCAGCGATCGGGGACAGGGGTGGACAGATACGCAGTATTTT. Translated: CASSDRGQGWTDTQYF.

The V call is TRBV6-2 or TRBV6-3, the J call TRBJ1-1, with a tentative D call TRBD1 (5 bases). Germline loops: CDR1 MNHEY, CDR2 SVGEGT. The CDR3 runs 14 residues. V was cut by 4 bases and J by 4 bases, with 13 bases left in between. DNA for the CDR3: TGTGCCAGCAGTTCGCAGGGTCTCGGCACTGAAGCTTTCTTT. Amino acid sequence: CASSSQGLGTEAFF.

This chain links TRBV4-1 with TRBJ1-1; unclear D gene. The CDR3 is 14 amino acids. CDR1 is MGHRA and CDR2 is YSYEKL in the germline V gene. With 1 base removed from V and 7 bases from J, the gap between germline ends came to 13 bases. The CDR3 coding sequence is TGCGCCAGCAGCCAAGGGGAAGGAATCGTTGAAGCTTTCTTT. Translated, it gives CASSQGEGIVEAFF.

The V gene is TRBV7-6, the J gene TRBJ2-7; tentative D call: TRBD1 (6 bases). Germline CDR1 SGHVS, CDR2 FNYEAQ. V was pared by 0 bases and J by 7 bases, with 19 bases between. The CDR3 consists of 16 residues. CDR3 sequence (DNA): TGTGCCAGCAGCTTAGCGGACAGTTCACGAGGTACTGAGCAGTACGTC. It encodes CASSLADSSRGTEQYV.

CDR3 bases: TGCGCCAGCAGTGAGGGGGTGCACCAAGGAGTGGCCCAGTACTTC. Encoded protein: CASSEGVHQGVAQYF. The V and J genes are TRBV10-2 and TRBJ2-5; D gene uncertain. V lost 2 bases, J lost 9 bases, and 19 bases lay in between. This CDR3 has 15 amino acids. Looked up from germline, CDR1 is WSHSY and CDR2 is SAAADI.

V is TRBV7-2 and J is TRBJ2-5; D ambiguous. Trimming removed 2 bases at V and 9 bases at J, with 16 bases between. The length of the CDR3 is 14 residues. Germline assignment: CDR1 SGHTA and CDR2 FQGNSA. The CDR3 is CASSLRQPVLPQYF. In nucleotides, the CDR3 is TGTGCCAGCAGCTTAAGGCAGCCTGTCCTCCCCCAGTACTTC.

This chain connects TRBV7-3 to TRBJ2-1; D might be TRBD1 or TRBD2, each matching 5 bases. The CDR3 totals 14 residues. Deletions cut 0 bases from V and 6 bases from J, with 9 bases between. Germline-derived CDR1 and CDR2 are SGHTA and FQGTGA. The CDR3 nucleotides read TGTGCCAGCAGCTTAACCGAGGGGACCAATGAGCAGTTCTTC. This sequence encodes CASSLTEGTNEQFF.

This chain links TRBV5-1 with TRBJ2-3; the match to TRBD2 covers 9 bases. In germline, CDR1 is SGHRS, CDR2 YFSETQ. With V trimmed by 4 bases and J by 0 bases, 6 bases remained unmatched. The CDR3 runs to 16 residues. CDR3 nucleotide sequence: TGCGCCAGCAGCGGACTGGGACTAGCAAGCACAGATACGCAGTATTTT. This sequence encodes CASSGLGLASTDTQYF.

This clonotype was counted between two and nine times. CDR3 amino acids: CASSSDREGEQFF. CDR3 nucleotides: TGTGCCAGCAGTTCGGACCGGGAAGGCGAGCAGTTCTTC. This chain connects TRBV7-3 to TRBJ2-1; the D gene is possibly TRBD2 (5 bases). This CDR3 contains 13 residues. Germline V CDR1 and CDR2: SGHTA, FQGTGA. The V end was cut by 6 bases, the J end by 10 bases, with 16 bases between.

J is TRBJ2-5 and V is TRBV5-1; possible D gene TRBD1, 5 bases. V lost 4 bases, J lost 3 bases, and 19 bases lay in between. In germline, CDR1 is SGHRS, CDR2 YFSETQ. The CDR3 is made up of 16 amino acids. CDR3 in amino acids: CASSRNRRRAEETQYF. The CDR3 DNA reads TGCGCCAGCAGCCGCAATAGGCGCAGGGCGGAAGAGACCCAGTACTTC.

The chain carries TRBV5-1 and TRBJ1-1; D gene uncertain. Trimming took off 0 bases at V and 4 bases at J, with 4 bases between the two ends. CDR1 is SGHRS and CDR2 is YFSETQ in the germline V gene. This CDR3 comprises 12 residues. This CDR3 reads CASSLEATEAFF. The CDR3 DNA reads TGCGCCAGCAGCTTGGAGGCCACTGAAGCTTTCTTT. Variable domain in full (rest from reference TRBV5-1 and TRBJ1-1): KAGVTQTPRYLIKTRGQQVTLSCSPISGHRSVSWYQQTPGQGLQFLFEYFSETQRNKGNFPGRFSGRQFSNSRSEMNVSTLELGDSALYLCASSLEATEAFFGQGTRLTVV.

This clonotype was seen a handful of times. J is TRBJ2-2 and V is TRBV7-9; TRBD1 aligns across 8 bases. The CDR3 contains 14 residues. In germline, CDR1 is SEHNR, CDR2 FQNEAQ (reference sequence). J lost 6 bases, V lost 1 base, and 1 base had no gene match. The CDR3 DNA reads TGTGCCAGCAGCTTAGGACAGGGGCCCGGGGAGCTGTTTTTT. Encoded protein: CASSLGQGPGELFF.

The chain links TRBV4-3 to TRBJ2-1, with no clear D. This CDR3 is 13 amino acids long. Per germline, CDR1 LGHNA and CDR2 YSLEER. V shed 3 bases and J shed 6 bases, with 9 bases lying between them. CDR3 protein: CASSQDWPNEQFF. In DNA form, the CDR3 reads TGCGCCAGCAGCCAGGATTGGCCCAATGAGCAGTTCTTC.

The chain uses TRBV7-9 and TRBJ2-2; a weak D match, TRBD1 (6 bases). Trimming removed 3 bases from V and 5 bases from J, with 10 bases in between. CDR3 size: 14 residues. CDR1 and CDR2 from the germline V gene are SEHNR and FQNEAQ (reference sequence). The chain's CDR3 is CASSFWGLTGELFF. CDR3 DNA: TGTGCCAGCAGCTTCTGGGGGCTAACCGGGGAGCTGTTTTTT.

This chain joins TRBV18 and TRBJ2-7; 8 nucleotides agree with TRBD2. Germline CDR1 is KGHSH and CDR2 is LQKENI. J was trimmed by 4 bases and V by 2 bases; bases with no gene match: 4. The CDR3 has 14 amino acids. CDR3 DNA sequence: TGTGCCAGCTCACCATCCAGCGGGGGATACGAGCAGTACGTC. It encodes CASSPSSGGYEQYV.